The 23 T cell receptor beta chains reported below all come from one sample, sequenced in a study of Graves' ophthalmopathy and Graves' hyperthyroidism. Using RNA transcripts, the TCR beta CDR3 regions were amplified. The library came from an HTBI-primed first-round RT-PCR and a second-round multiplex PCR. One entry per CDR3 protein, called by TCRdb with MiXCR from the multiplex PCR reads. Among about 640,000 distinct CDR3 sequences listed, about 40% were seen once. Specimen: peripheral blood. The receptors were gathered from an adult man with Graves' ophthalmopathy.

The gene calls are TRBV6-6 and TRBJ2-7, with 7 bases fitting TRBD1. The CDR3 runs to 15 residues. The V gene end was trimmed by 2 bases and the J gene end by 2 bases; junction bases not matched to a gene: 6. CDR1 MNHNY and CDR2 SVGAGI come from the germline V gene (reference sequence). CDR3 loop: CASSYAGTEAYEQYF. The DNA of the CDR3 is TGTGCCAGCAGTTACGCAGGGACAGAGGCCTACGAGCAGTACTTC.

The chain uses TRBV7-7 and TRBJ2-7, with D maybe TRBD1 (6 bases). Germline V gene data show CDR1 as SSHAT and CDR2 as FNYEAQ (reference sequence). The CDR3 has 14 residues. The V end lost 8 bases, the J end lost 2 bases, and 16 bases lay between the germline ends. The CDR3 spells CASGLTGATYEQYF. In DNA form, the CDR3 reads TGTGCCAGCGGGCTGACAGGAGCCACCTACGAGCAGTACTTC. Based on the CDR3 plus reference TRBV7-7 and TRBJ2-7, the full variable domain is GAGVSQSPRYKVTKRGQDVTLRCDPISSHATLYWYQQALGQGPEFLTYFNYEAQPDKSGLPSDRFSAERPEGSISTLTIQRTEQRDSAMYRCASGLTGATYEQYFGPGTRLTVT.

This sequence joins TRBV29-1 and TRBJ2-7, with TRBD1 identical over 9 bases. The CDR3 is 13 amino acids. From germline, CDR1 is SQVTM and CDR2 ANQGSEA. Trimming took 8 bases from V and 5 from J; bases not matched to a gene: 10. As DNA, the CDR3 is TGCAGCACGCAAGGGACAGGGCTTAACGAGCAGTACTTC. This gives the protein CSTQGTGLNEQYF.

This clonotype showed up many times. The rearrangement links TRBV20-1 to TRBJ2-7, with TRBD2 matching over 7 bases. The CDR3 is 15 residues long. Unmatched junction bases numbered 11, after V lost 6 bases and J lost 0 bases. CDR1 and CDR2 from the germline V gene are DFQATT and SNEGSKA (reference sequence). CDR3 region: CSAPLGGGSSYEQYF. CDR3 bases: TGCAGTGCCCCCTTGGGGGGAGGGAGCTCCTACGAGCAGTACTTC.

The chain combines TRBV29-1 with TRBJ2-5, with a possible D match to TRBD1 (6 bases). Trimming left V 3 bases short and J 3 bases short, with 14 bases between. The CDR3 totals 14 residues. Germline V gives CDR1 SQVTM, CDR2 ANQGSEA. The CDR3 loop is CSVENRDTEETQYF. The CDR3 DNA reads TGCAGCGTTGAGAACAGGGACACTGAAGAGACCCAGTACTTC.

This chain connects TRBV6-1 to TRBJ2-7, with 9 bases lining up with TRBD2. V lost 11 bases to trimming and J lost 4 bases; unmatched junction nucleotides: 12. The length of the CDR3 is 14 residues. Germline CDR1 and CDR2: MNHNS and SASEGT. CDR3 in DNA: TGTGCCTGGAGTGTAGAGACTAGCGGTTACGAGCAGTACTTC. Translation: CAWSVETSGYEQYF.

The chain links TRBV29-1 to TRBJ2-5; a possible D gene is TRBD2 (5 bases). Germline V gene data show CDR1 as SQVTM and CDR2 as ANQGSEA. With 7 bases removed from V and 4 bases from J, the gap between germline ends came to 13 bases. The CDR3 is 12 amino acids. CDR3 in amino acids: CSAGESGETQYF. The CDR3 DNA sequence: TGCAGCGCCGGGGAAAGCGGAGAGACCCAGTACTTC.

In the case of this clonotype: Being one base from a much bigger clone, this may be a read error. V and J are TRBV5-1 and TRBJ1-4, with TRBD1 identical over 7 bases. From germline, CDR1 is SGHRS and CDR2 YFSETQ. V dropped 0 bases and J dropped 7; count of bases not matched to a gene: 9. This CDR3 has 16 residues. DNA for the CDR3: TGCGCCAGCAGCTTGGCCGTTAGGACAGGACCTGAAAAACTGTTTTTT. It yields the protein CASSLAVRTGPEKLFF.

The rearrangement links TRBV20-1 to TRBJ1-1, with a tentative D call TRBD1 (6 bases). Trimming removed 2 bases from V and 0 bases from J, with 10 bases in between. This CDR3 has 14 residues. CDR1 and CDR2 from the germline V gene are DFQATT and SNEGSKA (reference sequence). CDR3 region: CSARRGAMNTEAFF. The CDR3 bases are TGCAGTGCTAGAAGGGGGGCAATGAACACTGAAGCTTTCTTT.

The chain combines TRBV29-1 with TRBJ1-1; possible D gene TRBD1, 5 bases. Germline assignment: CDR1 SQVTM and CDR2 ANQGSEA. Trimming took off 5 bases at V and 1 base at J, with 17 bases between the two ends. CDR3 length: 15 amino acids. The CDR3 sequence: CSVPIAGPSNTEAFF. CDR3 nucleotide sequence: TGCAGCGTTCCAATAGCGGGACCTTCGAACACTGAAGCTTTCTTT.

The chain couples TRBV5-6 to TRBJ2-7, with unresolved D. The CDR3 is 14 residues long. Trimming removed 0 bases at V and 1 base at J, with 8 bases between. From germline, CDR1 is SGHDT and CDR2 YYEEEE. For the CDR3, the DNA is TGTGCCAGCAGCTTGGGGCCGGAATCCTACGAGCAGTACTTC. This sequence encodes CASSLGPESYEQYF.

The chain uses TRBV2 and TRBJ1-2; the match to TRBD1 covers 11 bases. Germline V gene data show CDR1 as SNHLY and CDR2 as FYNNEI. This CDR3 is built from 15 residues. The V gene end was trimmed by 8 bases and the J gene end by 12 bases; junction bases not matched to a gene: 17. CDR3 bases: TGTGCCAGCGGGAAGGACAGGGGGCAAGGCTCTGGAAACACCTTC. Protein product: CASGKDRGQGSGNTF. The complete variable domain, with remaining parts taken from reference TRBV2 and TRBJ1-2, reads EPEVTQTPSHQVTQMGQEVILRCVPISNHLYFYWYRQILGQKVEFLVSFYNNEISEKSEIFDDQFSVERPDGSNFTLKIRSTKLEDSAMYFCASGKDRGQGSGNTFGSGTRLTVV.

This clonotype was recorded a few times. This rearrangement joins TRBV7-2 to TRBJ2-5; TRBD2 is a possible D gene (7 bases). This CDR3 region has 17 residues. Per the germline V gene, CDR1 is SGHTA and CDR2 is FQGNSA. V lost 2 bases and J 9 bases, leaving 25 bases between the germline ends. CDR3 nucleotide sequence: TGTGCCAGCAGCTTAAGGGGAGGTGGGGGGGGCAATCAGCCCCAGTACTTC. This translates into CASSLRGGGGGNQPQYF. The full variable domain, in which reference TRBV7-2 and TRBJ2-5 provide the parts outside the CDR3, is GAGVSQSPSNKVTEKGKDVELRCDPISGHTALYWYRQSLGQGLEFLIYFQGNSAPDKSGLPSDRFSAERTGGSVSTLTIQRTQQEDSAVYLCASSLRGGGGGNQPQYFGPGTRLLVL.

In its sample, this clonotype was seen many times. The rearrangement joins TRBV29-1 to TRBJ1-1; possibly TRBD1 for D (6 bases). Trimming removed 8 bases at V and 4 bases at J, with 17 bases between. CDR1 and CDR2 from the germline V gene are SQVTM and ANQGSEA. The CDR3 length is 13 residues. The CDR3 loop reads CSFQTGWVTEAFF. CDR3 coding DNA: TGCAGCTTCCAAACAGGGTGGGTCACTGAAGCTTTCTTT.

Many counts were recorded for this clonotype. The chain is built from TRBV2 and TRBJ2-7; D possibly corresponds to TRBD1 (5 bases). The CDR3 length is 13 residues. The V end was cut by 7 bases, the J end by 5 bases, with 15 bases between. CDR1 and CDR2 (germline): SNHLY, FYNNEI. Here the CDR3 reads CASKAQGPNEQYF. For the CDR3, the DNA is TGTGCCAGCAAGGCTCAGGGCCCCAACGAGCAGTACTTC.

CDR3: CASSLPGQGNYEQYF. The CDR3 nucleotides are TGTGCCAGCAGTCTACCGGGACAGGGGAACTACGAGCAGTACTTC. The J gene is TRBJ2-7, the V gene TRBV2; 10 nucleotides line up with TRBD1. CDR3 length equals 15 residues. Germline CDR1 is SNHLY and CDR2 is FYNNEI. V lost 5 bases and J lost 3; bases outside the gene matches: 7.

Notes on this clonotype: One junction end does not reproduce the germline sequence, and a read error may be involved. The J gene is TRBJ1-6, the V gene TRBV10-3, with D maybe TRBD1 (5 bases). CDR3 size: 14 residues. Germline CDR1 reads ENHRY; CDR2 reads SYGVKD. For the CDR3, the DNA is TGTGCCATCAACCTAGGACATGGTAATTCGCCCCTCCACTTT. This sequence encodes CAINLGHGNSPLHF.

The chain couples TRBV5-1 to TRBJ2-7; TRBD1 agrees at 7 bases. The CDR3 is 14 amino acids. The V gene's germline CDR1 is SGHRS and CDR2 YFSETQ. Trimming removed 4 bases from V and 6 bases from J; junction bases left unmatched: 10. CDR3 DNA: TGCGCCAGCAGCCCGGGACAGCGGACGGGCGAGCAGTACTTC. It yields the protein CASSPGQRTGEQYF.

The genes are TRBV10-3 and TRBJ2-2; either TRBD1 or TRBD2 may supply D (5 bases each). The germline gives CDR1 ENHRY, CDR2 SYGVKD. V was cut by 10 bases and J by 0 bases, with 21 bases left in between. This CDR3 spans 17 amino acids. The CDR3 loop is CASRAGPGAANTGELFF. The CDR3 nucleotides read TGTGCCAGCAGGGCGGGCCCCGGGGCCGCGAACACCGGGGAGCTGTTTTTT.

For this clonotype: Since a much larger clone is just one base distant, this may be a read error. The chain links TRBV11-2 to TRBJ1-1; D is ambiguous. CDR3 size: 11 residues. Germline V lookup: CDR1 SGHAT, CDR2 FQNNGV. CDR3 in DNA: TGTGCCAGCAGCGCCCAGATTGAAGCTTCCTTT. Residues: CASSAQIEASF.

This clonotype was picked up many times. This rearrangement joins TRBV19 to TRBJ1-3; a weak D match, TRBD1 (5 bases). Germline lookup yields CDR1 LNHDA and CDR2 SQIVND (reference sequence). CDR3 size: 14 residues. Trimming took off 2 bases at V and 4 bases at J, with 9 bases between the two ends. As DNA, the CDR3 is TGTGCCAGTAGTATACAGGGCGCAGGAAACACCATATATTTT. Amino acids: CASSIQGAGNTIYF.

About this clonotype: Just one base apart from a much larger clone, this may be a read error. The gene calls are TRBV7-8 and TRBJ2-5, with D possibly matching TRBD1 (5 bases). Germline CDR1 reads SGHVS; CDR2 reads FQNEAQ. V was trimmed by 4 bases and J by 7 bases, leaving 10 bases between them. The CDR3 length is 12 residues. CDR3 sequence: CASSWGRGTQYF. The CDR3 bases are TGTGCCAGCAGCTGGGGTAGGGGGACCCAGTACTTC.

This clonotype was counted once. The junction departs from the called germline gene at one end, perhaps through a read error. The CDR3 sequence: CACSPGSSPLHF. The CDR3 nucleotides are TGTGCCTGCAGCCCAGGGAGTTCACCCCTCCACTTT. The chain is built from TRBV14 and TRBJ1-6, with a tentative D call TRBD1 (5 bases). Looked up from germline, CDR1 is SGHDN and CDR2 is FVKESK. The CDR3 is 12 amino acids.